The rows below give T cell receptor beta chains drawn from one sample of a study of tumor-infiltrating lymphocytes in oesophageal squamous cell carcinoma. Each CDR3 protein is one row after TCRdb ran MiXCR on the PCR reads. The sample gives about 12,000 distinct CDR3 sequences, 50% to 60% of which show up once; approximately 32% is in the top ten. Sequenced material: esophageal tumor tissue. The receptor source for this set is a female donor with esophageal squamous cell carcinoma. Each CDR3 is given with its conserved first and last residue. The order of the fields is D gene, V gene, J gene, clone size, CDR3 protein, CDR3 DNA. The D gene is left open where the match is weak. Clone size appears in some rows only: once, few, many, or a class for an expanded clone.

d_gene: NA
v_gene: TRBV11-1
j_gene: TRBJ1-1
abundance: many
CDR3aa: CASSPAPPEAFF
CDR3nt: TGTGCCAGCAGCCCGGCCCCCCCTGAAGCTTTCTTT

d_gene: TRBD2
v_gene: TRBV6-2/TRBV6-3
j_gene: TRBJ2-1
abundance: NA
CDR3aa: CASSYVTSGRNEQFF
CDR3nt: TGTGCCAGCAGTTATGTGACTAGCGGGAGAAATGAGCAGTTCTTC

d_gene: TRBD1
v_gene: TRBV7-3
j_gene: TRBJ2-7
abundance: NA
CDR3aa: CASSLRDSYEQYF
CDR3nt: TGTGCCAGCAGCTTAAGGGACAGCTACGAGCAGTACTTC

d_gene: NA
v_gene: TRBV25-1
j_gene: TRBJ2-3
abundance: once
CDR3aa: CASTSSADTQYF
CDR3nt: TGTGCCAGCACTAGTTCCGCAGATACGCAGTATTTT

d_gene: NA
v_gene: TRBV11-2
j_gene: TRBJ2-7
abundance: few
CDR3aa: CASSPQAYEQYF
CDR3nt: TGTGCCAGCAGCCCGCAGGCCTACGAGCAGTACTTC

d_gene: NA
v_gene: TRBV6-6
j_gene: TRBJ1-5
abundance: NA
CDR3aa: CASTWALLGYQPQHF
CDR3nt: TGTGCCAGCACCTGGGCCTTACTGGGGTATCAGCCCCAGCATTTT

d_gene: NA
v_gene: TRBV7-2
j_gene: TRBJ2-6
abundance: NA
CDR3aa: CASQERYNSPLHF
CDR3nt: TGTGCCAGCCAAGAACGGTATAATTCACCCCTCCACTTC

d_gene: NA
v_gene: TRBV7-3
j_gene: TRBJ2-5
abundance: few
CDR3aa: CASSPRGRGETQYF
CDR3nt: TGTGCCAGCAGCCCCAGGGGGCGGGGGGAGACCCAGTACTTC

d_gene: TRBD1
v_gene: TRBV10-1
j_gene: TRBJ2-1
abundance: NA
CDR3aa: CASSSAGQGTNEQFF
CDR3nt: TGCGCCAGCAGTTCAGCGGGACAGGGAACCAATGAGCAGTTCTTC

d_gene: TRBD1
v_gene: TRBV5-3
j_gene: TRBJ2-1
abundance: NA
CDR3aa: CASTSGDRALGEQFF
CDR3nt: TGTGCCAGCACCTCGGGGGACAGGGCTTTAGGTGAGCAGTTCTTC

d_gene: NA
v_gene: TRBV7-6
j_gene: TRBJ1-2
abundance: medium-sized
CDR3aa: CASSLGPRWADYGYTF
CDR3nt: TGTGCCAGCAGCTTGGGCCCCCGTTGGGCAGACTATGGCTACACCTTC

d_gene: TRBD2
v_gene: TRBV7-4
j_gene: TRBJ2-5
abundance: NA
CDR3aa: CASSLVGTSGRETQYF
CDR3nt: TGTGCCAGCAGCTTAGTTGGGACTAGCGGGAGAGAGACCCAGTACTTC

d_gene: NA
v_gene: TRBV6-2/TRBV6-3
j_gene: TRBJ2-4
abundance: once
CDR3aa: CASRRTENIQYF
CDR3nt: TGTGCCAGCAGGCGGACGGAAAACATTCAGTACTTC

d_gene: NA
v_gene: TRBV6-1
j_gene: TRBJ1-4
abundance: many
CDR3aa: CASSERRGLWEKLFF
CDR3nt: TGTGCCAGCAGTGAACGCAGGGGTCTGTGGGAAAAACTGTTTTTT

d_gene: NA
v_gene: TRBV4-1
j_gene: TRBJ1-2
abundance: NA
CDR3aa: CASSQERGSNRGYTF
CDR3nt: TGCGCCAGCAGCCAAGAACGCGGTAGTAATCGTGGCTACACCTTC

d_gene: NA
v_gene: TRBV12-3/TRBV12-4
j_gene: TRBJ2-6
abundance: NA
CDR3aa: CASKGRGSGANVLTF
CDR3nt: TGTGCCAGCAAGGGCCGCGGGTCCGGGGCCAACGTCCTGACTTTC

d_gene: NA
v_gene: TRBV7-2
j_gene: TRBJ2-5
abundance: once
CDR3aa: CASSTAGTVVTQYF
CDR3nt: TGTGCCAGCAGCACTGCGGGGACGGTGGTGACCCAGTACTTC

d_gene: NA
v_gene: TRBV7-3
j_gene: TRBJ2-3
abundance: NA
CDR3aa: CASSLDYTDTQYF
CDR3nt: TGTGCCAGCAGCTTAGATTACACAGATACGCAGTATTTT

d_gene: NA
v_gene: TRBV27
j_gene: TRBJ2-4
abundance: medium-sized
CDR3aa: CASSSGMAKNIQYF
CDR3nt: TGTGCCAGCAGCTCGGGGATGGCCAAAAACATTCAGTACTTC

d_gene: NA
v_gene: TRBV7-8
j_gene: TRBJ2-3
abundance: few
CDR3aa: CASSSFGFSTDTQYF
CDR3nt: TGTGCCAGCAGCTCTTTCGGGTTTAGCACAGATACGCAGTATTTT

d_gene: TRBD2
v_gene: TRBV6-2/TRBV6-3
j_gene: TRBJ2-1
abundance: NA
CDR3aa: CASTQGLAGYNEQFF
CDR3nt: TGTGCCAGCACCCAGGGACTAGCGGGGTACAATGAGCAGTTCTTC

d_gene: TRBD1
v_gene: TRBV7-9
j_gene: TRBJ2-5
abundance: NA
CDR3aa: CASSLGGTGGETQYF
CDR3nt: TGTGCCAGCAGCTTAGGAGGGACAGGGGGGGAGACCCAGTACTTC

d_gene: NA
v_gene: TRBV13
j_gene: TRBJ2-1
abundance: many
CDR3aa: CASSFGAPYNEQFF
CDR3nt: TGTGCCAGCAGCTTCGGGGCCCCCTACAATGAGCAGTTCTTC

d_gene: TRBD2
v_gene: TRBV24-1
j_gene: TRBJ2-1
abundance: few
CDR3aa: CATSDLGTSGINEQFF
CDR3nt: TGTGCCACCAGTGATTTGGGGACTAGCGGGATTAATGAGCAGTTCTTC

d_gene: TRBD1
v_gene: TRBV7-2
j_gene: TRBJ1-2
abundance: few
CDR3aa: CASSSGQGYGYTF
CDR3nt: TGTGCCAGCAGCTCGGGACAGGGCTATGGCTACACCTTC

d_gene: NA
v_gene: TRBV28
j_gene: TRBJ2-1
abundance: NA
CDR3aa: CASSLNPGTSDEQFF
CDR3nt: TGTGCCAGCAGTTTAAACCCGGGGACAAGTGATGAGCAGTTCTTC

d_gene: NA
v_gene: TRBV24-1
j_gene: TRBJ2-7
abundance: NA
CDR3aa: CATSDGAYEQYF
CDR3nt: TGTGCCACCAGTGACGGGGCCTACGAGCAGTACTTC

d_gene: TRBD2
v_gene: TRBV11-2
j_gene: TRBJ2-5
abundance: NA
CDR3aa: CASSQTTSGGAETQYF
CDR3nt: TGTGCCAGCAGCCAAACAACTAGCGGGGGGGCCGAGACCCAGTACTTC

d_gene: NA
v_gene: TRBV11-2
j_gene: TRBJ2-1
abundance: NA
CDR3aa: CASSLQHWSGLDF
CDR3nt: TGTGCCAGCAGCTTACAGCATTGGAGCGGCTTAGACTTC

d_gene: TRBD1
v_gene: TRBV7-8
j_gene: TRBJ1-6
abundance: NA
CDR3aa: CASSDTGDSPLHF
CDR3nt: TGTGCCAGCAGCGATACAGGGGATTCACCCCTCCACTTT

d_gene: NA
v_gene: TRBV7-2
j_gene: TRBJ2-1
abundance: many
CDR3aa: CASSSWKGGYNEQFF
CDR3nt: TGTGCCAGCAGCTCCTGGAAGGGGGGGTACAATGAGCAGTTCTTC

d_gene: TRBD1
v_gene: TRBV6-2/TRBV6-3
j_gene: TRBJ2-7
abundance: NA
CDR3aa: CASGTGGEQYF
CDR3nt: TGTGCCAGCGGGACAGGGGGCGAGCAGTACTTC

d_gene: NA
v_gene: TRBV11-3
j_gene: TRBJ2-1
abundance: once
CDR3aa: CASSLGLSYDEQFF
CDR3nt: TGTGCCAGCAGCTTAGGTCTATCTTACGACGAGCAGTTCTTC

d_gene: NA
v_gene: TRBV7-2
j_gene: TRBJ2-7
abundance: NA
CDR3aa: CASSREISYNEQYF
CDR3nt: TGTGCCAGCTCCCGGGAGATTTCCTACAATGAGCAGTACTTC

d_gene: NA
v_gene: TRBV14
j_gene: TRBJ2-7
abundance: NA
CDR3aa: CASSREAFSYEQYF
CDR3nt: TGTGCCAGCAGCCGTGAAGCGTTCTCCTACGAGCAGTACTTC

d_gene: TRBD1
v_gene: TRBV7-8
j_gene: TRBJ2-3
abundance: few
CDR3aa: CASSSPDRLTDTQYF
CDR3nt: TGTGCCAGCAGCTCCCCGGACAGGCTCACAGATACGCAGTATTTT

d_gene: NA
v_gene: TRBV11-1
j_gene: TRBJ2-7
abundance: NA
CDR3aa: CASSLDFDEQYF
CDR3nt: TGTGCCAGCAGCTTAGATTTCGACGAGCAGTACTTC

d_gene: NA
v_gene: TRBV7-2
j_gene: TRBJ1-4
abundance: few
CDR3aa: CASSARDLNEKLFF
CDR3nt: TGTGCCAGCAGCGCCCGGGATCTGAATGAAAAACTGTTTTTT

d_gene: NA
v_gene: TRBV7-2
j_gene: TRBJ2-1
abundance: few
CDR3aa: CASSLDGSSYNEQFF
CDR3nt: TGTGCCAGCAGCCTCGACGGAAGCTCCTACAATGAGCAGTTCTTC

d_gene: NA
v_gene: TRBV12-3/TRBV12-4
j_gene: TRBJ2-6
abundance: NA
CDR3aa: CASSSWNWLSGANVLTF
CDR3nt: TGTGCCAGCAGTTCGTGGAACTGGCTCTCTGGGGCCAACGTCCTGACTTTC

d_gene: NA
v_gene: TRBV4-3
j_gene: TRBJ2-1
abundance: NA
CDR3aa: CASSQDPQVDEQFF
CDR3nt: TGCGCCAGCAGCCAAGATCCCCAGGTCGATGAGCAGTTCTTC

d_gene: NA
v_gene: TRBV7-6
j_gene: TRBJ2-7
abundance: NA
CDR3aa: CASSSTTGPYEQYF
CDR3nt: TGTGCCAGCAGCTCAACGACAGGCCCCTACGAGCAGTACTTC

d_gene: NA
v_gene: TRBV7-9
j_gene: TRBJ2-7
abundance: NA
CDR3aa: CASSLGRGSEQYF
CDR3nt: TGTGCCAGCAGCTTGGGACGGGGCTCCGAGCAGTACTTC